This is a list of T cell receptor beta chains from one sample in a study of beta chain features in type 1 diabetes. Data came from immunoSEQ multiplex PCR; TCRdb stores just in-frame clones and leaves some out. The data contain under 900,000 clones, roughly a sixth of them singletons. Sequences were obtained from naive CD4+ T cells from blood. The receptors were sampled from a woman aged 18-29 years in good health. The CDR3 runs from the conserved cysteine through the conserved F or W. D genes are given only for firm matches. Rows give clone size only sometimes, using once, few, many, or a class for an expanded clone.

d_call: NA; v_call: TRBV18; j_call: TRBJ2-2; clone_size: few; cdr3_nt: TGTGCCAGCTCACCTGCAGTCAACACCGGGGAGCTGTTTTTT; cdr3_aa: CASSPAVNTGELFF
d_call: TRBD1; v_call: TRBV18; j_call: TRBJ2-6; clone_size: NA; cdr3_nt: TGTGCCAGCTCACCACTTCCGGGACAGGGGGCTTCTGGGGCCAACGTCCTGACTTTC; cdr3_aa: CASSPLPGQGASGANVLTF
d_call: NA; v_call: TRBV5-1; j_call: TRBJ2-3; clone_size: NA; cdr3_nt: TGCGCCAGCAGGGGGACGAGCACAGATACGCAGTATTTT; cdr3_aa: CASRGTSTDTQYF
d_call: TRBD1; v_call: TRBV7-9; j_call: TRBJ2-3; clone_size: few; cdr3_nt: TGTGCCAGCAGCATAGTACAGGGGGCGTACACAGATACGCAGTATTTT; cdr3_aa: CASSIVQGAYTDTQYF
d_call: NA; v_call: TRBV7-2; j_call: TRBJ2-2; clone_size: NA; cdr3_nt: TGTGCCAGCAACGCCCATGCTAGGTTGGAGCTGTTTTTT; cdr3_aa: CASNAHARLELFF
d_call: NA; v_call: TRBV5-4; j_call: TRBJ2-1; clone_size: NA; cdr3_nt: TGTGCCAGCAGCTTTTCCTACAATGAGCAGTTCTTC; cdr3_aa: CASSFSYNEQFF
d_call: NA; v_call: TRBV14; j_call: TRBJ1-2; clone_size: many; cdr3_nt: TGTGCCAGCAGCCAGGACAGTGGCTATGGCTACACCTTC; cdr3_aa: CASSQDSGYGYTF
d_call: NA; v_call: TRBV10-3; j_call: TRBJ2-6; clone_size: many; cdr3_nt: TGTGCCATCGGAGGAGGGGGCGCTGGGGCCAACGTCCTGACTTTC; cdr3_aa: CAIGGGGAGANVLTF
d_call: NA; v_call: TRBV29-1; j_call: TRBJ2-1; clone_size: few; cdr3_nt: TGCAGCGTTGAAGTGATCTCCTACAATGAGCAGTTCTTC; cdr3_aa: CSVEVISYNEQFF
d_call: TRBD1; v_call: TRBV2; j_call: TRBJ1-4; clone_size: NA; cdr3_nt: TGTGCCAGCAAACCCGGGACAGTCGAAAAACTGTTTTTT; cdr3_aa: CASKPGTVEKLFF
d_call: NA; v_call: TRBV27; j_call: TRBJ2-7; clone_size: NA; cdr3_nt: TGTGCCAGCAGGGTTGGGAGAGGATACGAGCAGTACTTC; cdr3_aa: CASRVGRGYEQYF
d_call: NA; v_call: TRBV5-1; j_call: TRBJ2-1; clone_size: NA; cdr3_nt: TGCGCCAGCAGTCGTAAAGCGGACTCCTACAATGAGCAGTTCTTC; cdr3_aa: CASSRKADSYNEQFF
d_call: NA; v_call: TRBV10-2; j_call: TRBJ2-2; clone_size: NA; cdr3_nt: TGCGCCAGCAGTGAGTGGATTTCGGGAGTTGCCGGGGAGCTGTTTTTT; cdr3_aa: CASSEWISGVAGELFF
d_call: NA; v_call: TRBV7-2; j_call: TRBJ2-5; clone_size: NA; cdr3_nt: TGTGCCAGCAGCTTATTGGGGGGCCAGGAGACCCAGTACTTC; cdr3_aa: CASSLLGGQETQYF
d_call: NA; v_call: TRBV11-3; j_call: TRBJ1-1; clone_size: few; cdr3_nt: TGTGCCAGCAGCCCCGGGGGACTTCGAGAAGCTTTCTTT; cdr3_aa: CASSPGGLREAFF
d_call: NA; v_call: TRBV23-1; j_call: TRBJ2-4; clone_size: many; cdr3_nt: TGCGCCAGCAGTCAAGACAGGCCTCCCCCCTTC; cdr3_aa: CASSQDRPPPF
d_call: NA; v_call: TRBV6-5; j_call: TRBJ1-4; clone_size: NA; cdr3_nt: TGTGCCAGCAGTTACTCGACCGGGACTGGGAATGAAAAACTGTTTTTT; cdr3_aa: CASSYSTGTGNEKLFF
d_call: NA; v_call: TRBV28; j_call: TRBJ1-5; clone_size: NA; cdr3_nt: TGTGCCAGCAGCAACGGACAGTTCCATAGCAATCAGCCCCAGCATTTT; cdr3_aa: CASSNGQFHSNQPQHF
d_call: TRBD2; v_call: TRBV2; j_call: TRBJ2-1; clone_size: NA; cdr3_nt: TGTGCCAGCAGACCCCATGGCGGGAGGATTAATGAGCAGTTCTTC; cdr3_aa: CASRPHGGRINEQFF
d_call: TRBD1; v_call: TRBV28; j_call: TRBJ1-2; clone_size: NA; cdr3_nt: TGTGCCGCCCAAGGAGCGGGACAGGGGTTTGAAGACTACACCTTC; cdr3_aa: CAAQGAGQGFEDYTF
d_call: NA; v_call: TRBV2; j_call: TRBJ2-1; clone_size: few; cdr3_nt: TGTGCCAGCAGACTATCCAATGAGCAGTTCTTC; cdr3_aa: CASRLSNEQFF
d_call: NA; v_call: TRBV7-2; j_call: TRBJ2-5; clone_size: NA; cdr3_nt: TGTGCCAGCAGCTCCTCCGCACCTGGTACCTCGTGGACCCAGTACTTC; cdr3_aa: CASSSSAPGTSWTQYF
d_call: NA; v_call: TRBV28; j_call: TRBJ2-5; clone_size: NA; cdr3_nt: TGTGCCAGCAGGAACCCGGGACTCACCCAAGAGACCCAGTACTTC; cdr3_aa: CASRNPGLTQETQYF
d_call: NA; v_call: TRBV19; j_call: TRBJ1-1; clone_size: NA; cdr3_nt: TGTGCCAGTAGGAGAGGGGGAGGCACTGAAGCTTTCTTT; cdr3_aa: CASRRGGGTEAFF
d_call: TRBD2; v_call: TRBV28; j_call: TRBJ2-7; clone_size: NA; cdr3_nt: TGTGCCAGCAGGTCCCCAAGAGCGGGAGGAGCGGGAGAGCAGTACTTC; cdr3_aa: CASRSPRAGGAGEQYF
d_call: TRBD1; v_call: TRBV9; j_call: TRBJ1-6; clone_size: NA; cdr3_nt: TGTGCCAGCAGCGCCACAGGGGCCCTAAATTCACCCCTCCACTTT; cdr3_aa: CASSATGALNSPLHF
d_call: TRBD2; v_call: TRBV6-5; j_call: TRBJ2-1; clone_size: NA; cdr3_nt: TGTGCCAGTTTTACTAGCGGGCAAAGGCAGTTCTTC; cdr3_aa: CASFTSGQRQFF
d_call: TRBD1; v_call: TRBV7-9; j_call: TRBJ1-2; clone_size: once; cdr3_nt: TGTGCCAGCAGCTTTGCCAGGACAGGGAGAGGCTACACCTTC; cdr3_aa: CASSFARTGRGYTF
d_call: NA; v_call: TRBV7-3; j_call: TRBJ2-7; clone_size: NA; cdr3_nt: TGTGCCAGCAGCCCACCCCAGGTAATGCTCTTCTACGAGCAGTACTTC; cdr3_aa: CASSPPQVMLFYEQYF
d_call: TRBD1; v_call: TRBV7-2; j_call: TRBJ1-1; clone_size: few; cdr3_nt: TGTGCCAGCAGCTTGTCACAGGGGCTGAACACTGAAGCTTTCTTT; cdr3_aa: CASSLSQGLNTEAFF
d_call: NA; v_call: TRBV7-9; j_call: TRBJ2-3; clone_size: few; cdr3_nt: TGTGCCAGCAGCTTTTCTTTTGGGCCAGATACGCAGTATTTT; cdr3_aa: CASSFSFGPDTQYF
d_call: TRBD1; v_call: TRBV28; j_call: TRBJ2-7; clone_size: once; cdr3_nt: TGTGCCAGCACCCCAGAGGGACAGGGTCGGTCCTACGAGCAGTACTTC; cdr3_aa: CASTPEGQGRSYEQYF
d_call: NA; v_call: TRBV19; j_call: TRBJ1-4; clone_size: few; cdr3_nt: TGTGCCAGTAGTATCCCCGCGGGGCGGATTGAAAAACTGTTTTTT; cdr3_aa: CASSIPAGRIEKLFF
d_call: NA; v_call: TRBV29-1; j_call: TRBJ2-7; clone_size: NA; cdr3_nt: TGCAGCGCCCAGGGGTCTGGAGGCGAGCAGTACTTC; cdr3_aa: CSAQGSGGEQYF
d_call: NA; v_call: TRBV7-8; j_call: TRBJ2-3; clone_size: few; cdr3_nt: TGTGCCAGCAGCTTGACTAGGCTTGGAGATACGCAGTATTTT; cdr3_aa: CASSLTRLGDTQYF
d_call: NA; v_call: TRBV19; j_call: TRBJ2-7; clone_size: NA; cdr3_nt: TGTGCCAGTAGTTGGCGCGACTTCGGCGGGCAGTACTTC; cdr3_aa: CASSWRDFGGQYF
d_call: NA; v_call: TRBV6-1; j_call: TRBJ1-5; clone_size: NA; cdr3_nt: TGTGCCAGCAGTTTGATTCCGGGCAATCAGCCCCAGCATTTT; cdr3_aa: CASSLIPGNQPQHF
d_call: NA; v_call: TRBV4-1; j_call: TRBJ2-1; clone_size: NA; cdr3_nt: TGCGCCAGCAGCCAACAAATTTCTGGACGACAGGCCAATGAGCAGTTCTTC; cdr3_aa: CASSQQISGRQANEQFF
d_call: NA; v_call: TRBV10-3; j_call: TRBJ2-3; clone_size: NA; cdr3_nt: TGTGCCATCAGGGAGGGTGGGGGCAGCACAGATACGCAGTATTTT; cdr3_aa: CAIREGGGSTDTQYF